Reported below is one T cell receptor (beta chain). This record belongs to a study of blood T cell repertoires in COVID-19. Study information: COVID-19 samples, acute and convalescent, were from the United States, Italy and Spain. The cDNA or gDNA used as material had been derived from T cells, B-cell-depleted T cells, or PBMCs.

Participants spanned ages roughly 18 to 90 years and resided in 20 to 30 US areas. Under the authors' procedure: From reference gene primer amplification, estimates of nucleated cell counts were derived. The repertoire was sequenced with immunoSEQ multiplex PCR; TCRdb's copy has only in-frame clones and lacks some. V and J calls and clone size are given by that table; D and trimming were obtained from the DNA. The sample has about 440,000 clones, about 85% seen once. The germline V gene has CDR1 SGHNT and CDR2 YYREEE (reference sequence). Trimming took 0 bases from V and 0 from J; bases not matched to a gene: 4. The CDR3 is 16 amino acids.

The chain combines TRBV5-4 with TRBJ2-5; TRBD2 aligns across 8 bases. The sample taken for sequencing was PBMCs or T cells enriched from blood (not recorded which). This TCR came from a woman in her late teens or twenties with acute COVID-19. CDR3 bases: TGTGCCAGCAGCTTGGGGGTAGCGGGGCACCAAGAGACCCAGTACTTC. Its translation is CASSLGVAGHQETQYF. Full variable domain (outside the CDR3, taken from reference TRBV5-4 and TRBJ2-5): ETGVTQSPTHLIKTRGQQVTLRCSSQSGHNTVSWYQQALGQGPQFIFQYYREEENGRGNFPPRFSGLQFPNYSSELNVNALELDDSALYLCASSLGVAGHQETQYFGPGTRLLVL.